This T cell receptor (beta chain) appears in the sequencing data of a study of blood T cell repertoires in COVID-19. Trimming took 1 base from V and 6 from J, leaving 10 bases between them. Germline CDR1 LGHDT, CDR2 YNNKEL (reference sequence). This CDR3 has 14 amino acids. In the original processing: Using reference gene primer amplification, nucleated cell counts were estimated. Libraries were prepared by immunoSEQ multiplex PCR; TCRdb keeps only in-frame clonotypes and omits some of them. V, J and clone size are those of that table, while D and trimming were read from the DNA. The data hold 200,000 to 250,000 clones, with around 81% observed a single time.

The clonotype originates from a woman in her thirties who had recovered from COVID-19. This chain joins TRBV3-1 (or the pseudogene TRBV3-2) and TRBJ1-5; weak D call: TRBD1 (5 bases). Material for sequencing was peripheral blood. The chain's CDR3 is CASSQAGWGQPQHF. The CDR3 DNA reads TGTGCCAGCAGCCAAGCAGGGTGGGGTCAGCCCCAGCATTTT.